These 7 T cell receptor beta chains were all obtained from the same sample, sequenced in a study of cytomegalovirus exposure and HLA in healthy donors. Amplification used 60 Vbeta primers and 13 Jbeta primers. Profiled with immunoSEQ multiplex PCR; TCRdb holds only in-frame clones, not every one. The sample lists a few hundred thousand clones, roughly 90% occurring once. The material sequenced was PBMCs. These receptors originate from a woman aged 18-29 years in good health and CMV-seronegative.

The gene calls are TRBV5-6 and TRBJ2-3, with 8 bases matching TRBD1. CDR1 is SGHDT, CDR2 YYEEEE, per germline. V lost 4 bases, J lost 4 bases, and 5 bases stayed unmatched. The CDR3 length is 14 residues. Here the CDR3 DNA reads TGTGCCAGCAGCCGGGAGACAGGGGCAGATACGCAGTATTTT. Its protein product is CASSRETGADTQYF.

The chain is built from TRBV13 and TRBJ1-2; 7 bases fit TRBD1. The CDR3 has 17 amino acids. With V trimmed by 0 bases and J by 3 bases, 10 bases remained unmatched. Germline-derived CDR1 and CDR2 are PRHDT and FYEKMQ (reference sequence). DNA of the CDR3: TGTGCCAGCAGCTTAGGCAGGGGGTTGGGGATACACTATGGCTACACCTTC. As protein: CASSLGRGLGIHYGYTF. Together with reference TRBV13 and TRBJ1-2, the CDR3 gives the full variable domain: AAGVIQSPRHLIKEKRETATLKCYPIPRHDTVYWYQQGPGQDPQFLISFYEKMQSDKGSIPDRFSAQQFSDYHSELNMSSLELGDSALYFCASSLGRGLGIHYGYTFGSGTRLTVV.

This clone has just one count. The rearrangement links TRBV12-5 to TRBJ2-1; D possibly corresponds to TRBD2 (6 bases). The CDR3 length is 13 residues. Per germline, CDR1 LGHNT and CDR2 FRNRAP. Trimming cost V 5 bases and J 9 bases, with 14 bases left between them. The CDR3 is CASGAGKVGEQFF. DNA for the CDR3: TGTGCTAGTGGTGCGGGGAAGGTCGGTGAGCAGTTCTTC.

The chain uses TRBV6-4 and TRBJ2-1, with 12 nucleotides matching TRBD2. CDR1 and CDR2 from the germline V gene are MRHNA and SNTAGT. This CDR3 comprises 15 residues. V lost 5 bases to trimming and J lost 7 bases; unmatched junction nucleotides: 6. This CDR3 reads CASSPTSGGWNEQFF. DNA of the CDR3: TGTGCCAGCAGTCCTACTAGCGGGGGGTGGAATGAGCAGTTCTTC.

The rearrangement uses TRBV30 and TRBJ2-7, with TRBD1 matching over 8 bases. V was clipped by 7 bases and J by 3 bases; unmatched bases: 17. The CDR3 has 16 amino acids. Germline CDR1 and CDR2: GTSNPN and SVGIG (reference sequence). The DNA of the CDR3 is TGTGCCTTTTCGGGCCCGGGACAGGTGCTTCTCTACGAGCAGTACTTC. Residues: CAFSGPGQVLLYEQYF.

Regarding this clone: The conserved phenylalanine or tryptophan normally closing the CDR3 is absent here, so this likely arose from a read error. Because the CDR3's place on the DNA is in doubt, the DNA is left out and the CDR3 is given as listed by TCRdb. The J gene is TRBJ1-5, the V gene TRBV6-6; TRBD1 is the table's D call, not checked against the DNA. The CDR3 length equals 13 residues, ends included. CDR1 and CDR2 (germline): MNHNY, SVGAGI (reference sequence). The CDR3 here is CASSRGPGQPSIS.

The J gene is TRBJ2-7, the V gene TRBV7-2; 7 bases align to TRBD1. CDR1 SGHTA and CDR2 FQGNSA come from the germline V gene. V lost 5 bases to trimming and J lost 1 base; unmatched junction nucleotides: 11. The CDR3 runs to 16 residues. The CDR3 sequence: CASSLSGTAASYEQYF. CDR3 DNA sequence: TGTGCCAGCAGCCTATCCGGGACAGCGGCATCCTACGAGCAGTACTTC.